Below are 26 T cell receptor beta chains sequenced from a single sample in a study of CD8+CD57+ T cells in acquired aplastic anemia. Genomic DNA, serving as template, underwent TCR beta VDJ and CDR3 profiling. MiXCR, applied by TCRdb to the reads, yields one record per CDR3 protein. The sample yields 270,000 or so distinct CDR3 sequences, roughly 80% seen once. In patients chosen for sequencing, flow cytometry had shown CD8+CD57+ cell expansion. Sequencing used sorted CD4+, CD8+, or CD8+CD57+ T cells (not recorded which) from PBMCs. Receptors originate from a human donor with aplastic anemia.

This chain connects TRBV7-3 to TRBJ1-2; D is possibly TRBD1 (5 bases). The CDR3 contains 16 residues. Germline V lookup: CDR1 SGHTA, CDR2 FQGTGA. Trimming removed 6 bases from V and 5 bases from J, with 22 bases in between. The CDR3 sequence: CASSLGGDGRVYGYTF. The CDR3 region has the DNA TGTGCCAGCAGTTTGGGGGGGGACGGGCGCGTATATGGCTACACCTTC.

Of note for this clonotype: One end of the junction fails to match germline, which may point to a read error. V and J are TRBV7-9 and TRBJ2-3; weak D call: TRBD2 (6 bases). The CDR3 has 14 amino acids. Germline-derived CDR1 and CDR2 are SEHNR and FQNEAQ (reference sequence). CDR3 region: CASSSVGLQETQYF. The CDR3 DNA reads as TGTGCCAGCAGCTCCGTGGGACTTCAAGAGACGCAGTACTTT.

This clonotype was detected once. A read error is likely, as this CDR3 ends without the conserved phenylalanine or tryptophan. The chain joins TRBV15 to TRBJ1-2, with 10 bases that match TRBD1. Per the germline V gene, CDR1 is LNHNV and CDR2 is YYDKDF (reference sequence). The CDR3 sequence is 16 residues long. The CDR3 coding sequence is TGTGCCAGCAGCAGACGGGACAGGGGCTTGGACTATGGCTACACCCTC. This sequence encodes CASSRRDRGLDYGYTL.

Comment on this clonotype: The junction differs from germline at one of its ends, possibly a read error. The V and J genes are TRBV7-2 and TRBJ1-1; D is undetermined. The CDR3 contains 15 residues. Looked up from germline, CDR1 is SGHTA and CDR2 is FQGNSA. The CDR3 DNA sequence: TGTGCCAGCAGCTTAGCTGTGGCTCCCGATACTGAAGATTTCTTT. Protein sequence: CASSLAVAPDTEDFF.

This clonotype was counted once. The rearrangement joins TRBV7-3 to TRBJ1-2; D ambiguous. CDR1 SGHTA and CDR2 FQGTGA come from the germline V gene. The CDR3 has 13 residues. Trimming took off 7 bases at V and 12 bases at J, with 21 bases between the two ends. DNA of the CDR3: TGTGCCAGCACCCTAGGGCGTGTCCGCTCTGACACCTTC. Residues: CASTLGRVRSDTF.

This clonotype has only a few counts. V is TRBV9 and J is TRBJ2-3; 10 bases align to TRBD2. Trimming at V came to 7 bases and at J to 7 bases, leaving 9 bases not matched to a gene. There are 14 residues in the CDR3. Germline V lookup: CDR1 SGDLS, CDR2 YYNGEE. This CDR3 is CASGLAGGIHTQYF. Here the CDR3 DNA reads TGTGCCAGCGGCTTAGCGGGGGGTATTCATACGCAGTATTTT.

The chain recombines TRBV7-9 with TRBJ2-5, with TRBD2 matching 9 bases. The CDR3 length is 16 residues. J was trimmed by 6 bases and V by 3 bases; bases with no gene match: 11. Germline V CDR1 and CDR2: SEHNR, FQNEAQ (reference sequence). CDR3 nucleotides: TGTGCCAGCAGCTTTCAAAGAAGCGGGGGGAGAAAGACCCAGTACTTC. This translates into CASSFQRSGGRKTQYF.

The CDR3 DNA is TGTGCCAGCAGCTTGGGACTAGCGTTTTCTACAGATACGCAGTATTTT. It codes for CASSLGLAFSTDTQYF. The V and J genes are TRBV5-5 and TRBJ2-3; TRBD2 agrees at 8 bases. In germline, CDR1 is SGHKS, CDR2 YYEKEE (reference sequence). The V segment lost 0 bases and the J segment 3 bases; nucleotides outside the gene matches: 6. The CDR3 length is 16 residues.

The V and J genes are TRBV9 and TRBJ1-1, with 8 nucleotides matching TRBD1. V shed 0 bases, J shed 12 bases, and the junction held 13 bases outside the gene matches. Germline loops: CDR1 SGDLS, CDR2 YYNGEE. The CDR3 length is 15 residues. The CDR3 DNA follows: TGTGCCAGCAGCGTAGGAGGGACAGGCACCACTACGCCTTTCTTT. Its protein is CASSVGGTGTTTPFF.

In this sample, this clonotype turned up many times. This chain joins TRBV6-6 and TRBJ2-3; 9 nucleotides line up with TRBD2. This CDR3 spans 15 amino acids. Germline V CDR1 and CDR2: MNHNY, SVGAGI (reference sequence). V was pared by 8 bases and J by 1 base, with 7 bases of the junction left unmatched. As DNA, the CDR3 is TGTGCCAGCGGAGTAGCGGGGGCCGGCACAGATACGCAGTATTTT. Amino acid sequence: CASGVAGAGTDTQYF.

As concerns this clonotype: Relative to the germline gene, one junction end is altered; a read error may explain this. The V call is TRBV7-2, the J call TRBJ1-5, with 9 bases identical to TRBD1. CDR3 size: 14 residues. Germline loops: CDR1 SGHTA, CDR2 FQGNSA. The CDR3 region is CASSDGQGTQAQHF. For the CDR3, the DNA is TGTGCCAGCAGCGATGGACAGGGGACTCAGGCCCAGCATTTT.

A remark on this clonotype: Compared with germline, one end of the junction differs, possibly owing to a read error. The chain uses TRBV2 and TRBJ1-1; TRBD1 matches 8 bases. Germline-derived CDR1 and CDR2 are SNHLY and FYNNEI. The CDR3 is 12 residues long. The CDR3 nucleotides are TGTGCCAGCCTAGCAGGGGGCACTGCAGCTTTCTTT. Translation gives CASLAGGTAAFF.

Comment on this clonotype: Its ends do not fully match the called genes, so a read error is possible. The gene calls are TRBV2 and TRBJ2-3; maybe TRBD2 (6 bases). Per germline, CDR1 SNHLY and CDR2 FYNNEI. The CDR3 sequence is 13 residues long. The CDR3 here is CTRGDGSTDTQYF. The CDR3, as DNA: TGCACCCGCGGGGACGGGAGCACAGATACGCAGTATTTT.

The V gene is TRBV5-5, the J gene TRBJ2-3, with unresolved D. V was trimmed by 4 bases and J by 4 bases, leaving 10 bases between them. CDR3 size: 13 residues. Germline CDR1 reads SGHKS; CDR2 reads YYEKEE (reference sequence). CDR3 in DNA: TGTGCCAGCAGCGCCGTTGGCGCAGATACGCAGTATTTT. It specifies CASSAVGADTQYF.

In the case of this clonotype: Without the conserved terminal phenylalanine or tryptophan, this CDR3 likely stems from a read error. The limits of the CDR3 on the DNA are not certain, so only TCRdb's listed CDR3 is given. The chain has TRBV7-8 and TRBJ2-3; TRBD2, the table's D call, lacks a check against the DNA. The CDR3 region is 13 residues in length, termini included. The germline V gene has CDR1 SGHVS and CDR2 FQNEAQ. Here the CDR3 reads CASSLAGGADTYY.

In this sample, this clonotype turned up a few times. A junction end diverges from the germline sequence, so it may reflect a read error. The chain joins TRBV7-2 to TRBJ2-7; D tentatively fits TRBD1 or TRBD2 (5 bases each). Germline V gene data show CDR1 as SGHTA and CDR2 as FQGNSA. The CDR3 sequence is 14 residues long. CDR3 in DNA: TGTGCCACCAGCTTACGGGGCCTAGCCTACGAGCAGTACTTC. This encodes CATSLRGLAYEQYF.

On this clonotype itself: A junction end diverges from the germline sequence, so it may reflect a read error. V usage is TRBV7-9 and J usage is TRBJ2-1; the D gene is possibly TRBD1 (7 bases). This CDR3 spans 16 amino acids. Germline V gene sequence: CDR1 SEHNR, CDR2 FQNEAQ (reference sequence). CDR3 region: CASSQGGRAGQDEQFF. CDR3 in DNA: TGCGCCAGCAGCCAGGGGGGCCGAGCGGGTCAGGATGAGCAGTTCTTC.

The chain has TRBV2 and TRBJ2-3; D may correspond to TRBD1 or TRBD2 (6 bases each). Trimming pared 6 bases from V and 11 bases from J, leaving 21 bases between. CDR3 size: 14 residues. Looked up from germline, CDR1 is SNHLY and CDR2 is FYNNEI. The CDR3: CASSVGGTDAQQYF. DNA for the CDR3: TGTGCCAGCAGCGTCGGGGGCACAGACGCGCAGCAGTATTTT.

Note on this clonotype: Its ends do not fully match the called genes, so a read error is possible. The V gene is TRBV7-2, the J gene TRBJ2-1, with TRBD2 matching 8 bases. The CDR3 covers 16 residues. Germline V lookup: CDR1 SGHTA, CDR2 FQGNSA. CDR3 nucleotide sequence: TGTGCCAGTAGCTTAGCCAGCGGGAGCGCTGAGGCCAACCAGTTCTTC. Its protein is CASSLASGSAEANQFF.

The V gene is TRBV7-9, the J gene TRBJ2-2; 8 nucleotides agree with TRBD2. The germline gives CDR1 SEHNR, CDR2 FQNEAQ (reference sequence). V lost 5 bases, J lost 1 base, and 3 bases stayed unmatched. The CDR3 is 15 amino acids. The CDR3 is CASSALAGNTGELFF. The CDR3 region has the DNA TGTGCCAGCAGCGCTCTAGCGGGGAACACCGGGGAGCTGTTTTTT.

This clonotype was observed a single time. The germline gene is not matched at one end of the junction; a read error may be the cause. The chain employs TRBV7-8 and TRBJ2-3, with TRBD2 as a possible D gene (6 bases). This CDR3 region has 14 residues. The germline gives CDR1 SGHVS, CDR2 FQNEAQ. CDR3 protein: CASSLPADGTALSF. As DNA, the CDR3 is TGTGCCAGCAGCTTACCTGCAGACGGGACTGCGCTTTCCTTT.

In regard to this clonotype: Because the CDR3's place on the DNA is in doubt, the DNA is left out and the CDR3 is given as listed by TCRdb. The V gene is TRBV7-6, the J gene TRBJ2-5; the D segment call TRBD2 is taken from the table without a DNA check. Germline V lookup: CDR1 SGHVS, CDR2 FNYEAQ. Termini included, the CDR3 measures 14 amino acids. This CDR3 reads CASSFGVGTETLFF.

A remark on this clonotype: The CDR3 does not close with the conserved phenylalanine or tryptophan, likely indicating a read error. J is TRBJ2-1 and V is TRBV5-1; D not certain. The length of the CDR3 is 14 residues. Trimming stripped 2 bases from V and 6 bases from J, with 12 bases between. CDR1 and CDR2 from the germline V gene are SGHRS and YFSETQ. The CDR3 is CASSLVAWGNEQFL. The CDR3 coding sequence is TGCGCCAGCAGCTTAGTGGCTTGGGGCAATGAGCAGTTCCTC.

A note on this clonotype: The junction departs from the called germline gene at one end, perhaps through a read error. This chain uses TRBV7-2 with TRBJ1-4; D is unresolved. CDR1 and CDR2 from the germline V gene are SGHTA and FQGNSA. CDR3 length: 15 amino acids. CDR3 protein: CASSLGFREIERLFF. The CDR3 bases are TGTGCCAGCAGCTTAGGCTTTAGGGAGATTGAAAGACTGTTTTTT.

In regard to this clonotype: Germline is not matched at one junction end, which may reflect a read error. The chain is built from TRBV25-1 and TRBJ1-5; the D is unclear. This CDR3 is 13 amino acids long. Germline V gene data show CDR1 as MGHDK and CDR2 as SYGVNS. The CDR3 nucleotides read TGTGCCAGCAGTGAATCAAGCAATCAGCCCCAGCACTTT. Protein sequence: CASSESSNQPQHF.

This clonotype was recorded only once. At one end the junction does not follow the germline gene, possibly because of a read error. The chain couples TRBV7-2 to TRBJ2-3, with D possibly matching TRBD2 (6 bases). The germline gives CDR1 SGHTA, CDR2 FQGNSA. The CDR3 is made up of 14 amino acids. For the CDR3, the DNA is TGTGCCAGCAGCCCCGCGGGGACTGCGTATGTACGGAGGTTT. This translates into CASSPAGTAYVRRF.